The text below deals with one T cell receptor (beta chain). The data derive from a study of control samples from healthy donors and cancer patients. Sequencing was performed with immunoSEQ multiplex PCR; in TCRdb, only in-frame clones are kept and a portion is missing. The sample holds approximately 87,000 clones; 91% are singletons and the top ten take approximately 15%. Germline CDR1 and CDR2: MNHEY and SMNVEV (reference sequence). The CDR3 sequence is 15 residues long. Trimming took 5 bases from V and 3 from J, leaving 15 bases between them. The chain combines TRBV27 with TRBJ2-3, with a possible D match to TRBD2 (5 bases). This receptor was identified in a man over 45 in good health. Source material: blood. The CDR3 here is CASSPKFRTTDTQYF. The CDR3 bases are TGTGCCAGCAGTCCCAAATTCCGGACTACAGATACGCAGTATTTT.